The 32 T cell receptor beta chains below were found in one sample sequenced in a study of blood T cell repertoires in COVID-19 (dated by TCRdb to between 2020 and 2021). Library prep was done by the immunoSEQ multiplex PCR assay. Entries here come from immuneACCESS through TCRdb and include only in-frame sequences with V and J called. Some clones fail to appear in such tables; in the studies checked, an unresolved V gene covers under half of the shortfall, and the cause of the remainder is unknown. Counted in this sample were some 170,000 clones; roughly 87% of them appeared once. Clones ranked in the top ten supply 8.4% of the sample. The sequenced sample was peripheral blood. Source of these receptors: a woman aged 70 to 79 with acute or convalescent COVID-19.

The V gene is TRBV10-3, the J gene TRBJ1-2, with TRBD1 identical over 12 bases. The V and J ends lost 11 bases and 5 bases, in that order; junction bases with no gene match: 12. Germline V gene sequence: CDR1 ENHRY, CDR2 SYGVKD. The CDR3 has 15 amino acids. The CDR3 DNA reads as TGTGCCCGAAGGGAGGGACAGGGGGCGCAGTATGGCTACACCTTC. This sequence encodes CARREGQGAQYGYTF.

The chain is built from TRBV9 and TRBJ1-2; D is ambiguous. The length of the CDR3 is 16 residues. V was clipped by 2 bases and J by 0 bases, with 14 bases between them. Germline CDR1 reads SGDLS; CDR2 reads YYNGEE. CDR3 amino acids: CASSVGVRTSNYGYTF. CDR3 sequence (DNA): TGTGCCAGCAGCGTTGGTGTCAGAACCTCTAACTATGGCTACACCTTC.

DNA for the CDR3: TGTGCCAGTAGTATTAGTACAGGAACAGGGTTTCATCAGCCCCAGCATTTT. This codes for CASSISTGTGFHQPQHF. The rearrangement uses TRBV19 and TRBJ1-5; perhaps TRBD1 as D (6 bases). Germline values: CDR1 LNHDA, CDR2 SQIVND (reference sequence). The V and J ends lost 3 bases and 5 bases respectively, with 20 bases between them. The CDR3 runs 17 residues. The entire variable domain, with the rest obtained from reference TRBV19 and TRBJ1-5, is as follows: DGGITQSPKYLFRKEGQNVTLSCEQNLNHDAMYWYRQDPGQGLRLIYYSQIVNDFQKGDIAEGYSVSREKKESFPLTVTSAQKNPTAFYLCASSISTGTGFHQPQHFGDGTRLSIL.

The chain combines TRBV12-3 or TRBV12-4 with TRBJ1-2; possibly TRBD1 for D (5 bases). V dropped 6 bases and J dropped 4 bases, with 12 bases sitting between them. CDR3 length equals 13 residues. The CDR3 spells CASSQGWAYGYTF. The CDR3 DNA reads TGTGCCAGCAGCCAGGGATGGGCCTATGGCTACACCTTC.

The chain combines TRBV4-3 with TRBJ2-6; no clear D gene. Germline CDR1 and CDR2: LGHNA and YSLEER. The V end lost 0 bases, the J end lost 4 bases, and 13 bases lay between the germline ends. The CDR3 runs 17 residues. The DNA for the CDR3 is TGCGCCAGCAGCCAAGAAACAGCTCGGTGGGGGGCCAACGTCCTGACTTTC. Its translation: CASSQETARWGANVLTF.

The chain uses TRBV9 and TRBJ1-6, with 10 bases lining up with TRBD1. The CDR3 sequence is 14 residues long. Germline values: CDR1 SGDLS, CDR2 YYNGEE. The V and J ends lost 3 bases and 14 bases, in that order; junction bases with no gene match: 8. This CDR3 is CASSADRGDPALHF. CDR3 bases: TGTGCCAGCAGCGCGGACAGGGGGGACCCGGCCCTCCACTTT.

V and J are TRBV6-5 and TRBJ2-5; a weak D match, TRBD2 (5 bases). This CDR3 has 13 residues. With 6 bases removed from V and 5 bases from J, the gap between germline ends came to 13 bases. Germline V gene lookup returns CDR1 MNHEY and CDR2 SVGAGI. In DNA form, the CDR3 reads TGTGCCAGCAGCTACAGCAAGCGGGAGACCCAGTACTTC. Translating gives CASSYSKRETQYF.

This sequence joins TRBV6-5 and TRBJ1-2; D is possibly TRBD1 (6 bases). Germline values: CDR1 MNHEY, CDR2 SVGAGI. This CDR3 has 13 residues. The V gene lost 6 bases and the J gene lost 4 bases, with 12 bases spanning the gap. The CDR3 bases are TGTGCCAGCAGGGCACAGGGAATCTATGGCTACACCTTC. Protein: CASRAQGIYGYTF.

This clone showed up just a few times. The genes are TRBV5-5 and TRBJ2-6; TRBD2 might be the D (7 bases). V was clipped by 0 bases and J by 0 bases, with 10 bases between them. Germline assignment: CDR1 SGHKS and CDR2 YYEKEE (reference sequence). The CDR3 contains 17 residues. CDR3 loop: CASSLAGGYSGANVLTF. CDR3 in DNA: TGTGCCAGCAGCTTGGCGGGGGGCTACTCTGGGGCCAACGTCCTGACTTTC.

The V and J genes are TRBV9 and TRBJ1-3; D unclear. The CDR3 extends over 15 amino acids. Looked up from germline, CDR1 is SGDLS and CDR2 is YYNGEE. The germline V and J ends were trimmed by 0 bases and 0 bases, with 7 bases remaining between them. CDR3 in amino acids: CASSVAGDSGNTIYF. The CDR3 coding sequence is TGTGCCAGCAGCGTAGCAGGCGACTCTGGAAACACCATATATTTT.

This clone was observed a handful of times. The chain recombines TRBV7-2 with TRBJ2-1; D is unresolved. This CDR3 has 15 residues. The V end lost 5 bases, the J end lost 3 bases, and 14 bases lay between the germline ends. Per the germline V gene, CDR1 is SGHTA and CDR2 is FQGNSA. CDR3 bases: TGTGCCAGCAGCCCCCGCCGCAGAGGCTACAATGAGCAGTTCTTC. Translating it yields CASSPRRRGYNEQFF.

The gene calls are TRBV7-9 and TRBJ1-1, with TRBD1 as a possible D gene (6 bases). CDR1 SEHNR and CDR2 FQNEAQ come from the germline V gene (reference sequence). V was pared by 3 bases and J by 3 bases, with 17 bases between. The CDR3 is 16 amino acids. CDR3 DNA: TGTGCCAGCAGCTTGGACGGGGGGCGCCGGGACACTGAAGCTTTCTTT. Translating it yields CASSLDGGRRDTEAFF.

This rearrangement joins TRBV5-1 to TRBJ2-3; TRBD1 agrees at 7 bases. Trimming took 5 bases from V and 1 from J; bases not matched to a gene: 7. The CDR3 has 15 amino acids. Germline CDR1 SGHRS, CDR2 YFSETQ. CDR3 protein: CASRLPGQRTDTQYF. CDR3 in DNA: TGCGCCAGCAGGCTACCGGGACAGCGCACAGATACGCAGTATTTT.

A note on this clone: At one boundary the junction diverges from the germline segment, which might be a read error. The V gene is TRBV2, the J gene TRBJ2-5, with D perhaps TRBD2 (5 bases). Germline CDR1 is SNHLY and CDR2 is FYNNEI. There are 14 residues in the CDR3. The chain's CDR3 is CASRETDWQGTQYF. CDR3 coding DNA: TGTGCCAGCAGGGAAACGGACTGGCAAGGGACCCAGTACTTC.

This chain uses TRBV4-1 with TRBJ1-2, with a weak D call TRBD1 (5 bases). Germline-derived CDR1 and CDR2 are MGHRA and YSYEKL. The CDR3 is 17 residues long. Trimming pared 1 base from V and 5 bases from J, leaving 20 bases between. The DNA of the CDR3 is TGCGCCAGCAGCCAAGGGTCGGTGACCGACAGTCAGTATGGCTACACCTTC. This codes for CASSQGSVTDSQYGYTF.

V usage is TRBV3-1 (or the pseudogene TRBV3-2) and J usage is TRBJ2-5; 14 nucleotides line up with TRBD2. Germline V gene lookup returns CDR1 LGHDT and CDR2 YNNKEL (reference sequence). The CDR3 is 16 residues long. V dropped 4 bases and J dropped 4; count of bases not matched to a gene: 5. CDR3 in DNA: TGTGCCAGCAGCCCCGGACTAGCGGGGGGTTCAGAGACCCAGTACTTC. Protein product: CASSPGLAGGSETQYF.

The table lists this clone with a few counts. V is TRBV5-1 and J is TRBJ1-1; no firm D call. The V end was cut by 0 bases, the J end by 1 base, with 4 bases between. Germline CDR1 reads SGHRS; CDR2 reads YFSETQ. CDR3 length: 13 residues. DNA for the CDR3: TGCGCCAGCAGCTTGGAGAGGAACACTGAAGCTTTCTTT. Its translation: CASSLERNTEAFF.

V and J are TRBV5-1 and TRBJ1-1; TRBD1 matches at 9 bases. The ends lost 0 bases at V and 11 bases at J; junction bases unmatched: 5. Germline lookup yields CDR1 SGHRS and CDR2 YFSETQ. The CDR3 has 13 residues. CDR3 in DNA: TGCGCCAGCAGCTTGGTCGGGACAGGGTTTGCTTTCTTT. Encoded protein: CASSLVGTGFAFF.

This sequence joins TRBV20-1 and TRBJ2-7, with D unresolved. The CDR3 spans 13 residues. Germline V gives CDR1 DFQATT, CDR2 SNEGSKA (reference sequence). Trimming removed 3 bases from V and 2 bases from J, with 11 bases in between. The CDR3 nucleotides read TGCAGTGCTAGTCGGCTAGGAACCTACGAGCAGTACTTC. Translating gives CSASRLGTYEQYF.

The V and J genes are TRBV18 and TRBJ2-3; no reliable D call. This CDR3 region has 14 residues. The V and J ends lost 6 bases and 0 bases respectively, with 10 bases between them. Germline loops: CDR1 KGHSH, CDR2 LQKENI. In DNA form, the CDR3 reads TGTGCCAGCTCGACAAGTCCTAGCACAGATACGCAGTATTTT. It translates to CASSTSPSTDTQYF.

The rearrangement links TRBV19 to TRBJ2-1, with 12 bases matching TRBD2. The trim removed 7 bases at V and 3 bases at J, leaving 7 bases unmatched. Germline V gene lookup returns CDR1 LNHDA and CDR2 SQIVND (reference sequence). The CDR3 is 16 residues long. CDR3 residues: CASKRASGRVYNEQFF. Here the CDR3 DNA reads TGTGCCAGTAAGAGGGCTAGCGGGAGGGTCTACAATGAGCAGTTCTTC.

The rearrangement uses TRBV15 and TRBJ2-1; D unresolved. Germline V gene lookup returns CDR1 LNHNV and CDR2 YYDKDF (reference sequence). CDR3 length: 15 residues. Trimming removed 3 bases at V and 6 bases at J, with 15 bases between. This CDR3 is CATSRPGLRSNEQFF. As DNA, the CDR3 is TGTGCCACCAGCAGGCCGGGTCTCCGGTCCAATGAGCAGTTCTTC.

The chain joins TRBV30 to TRBJ1-1; D is unresolved. This CDR3 region has 13 residues. Looked up from germline, CDR1 is GTSNPN and CDR2 is SVGIG (reference sequence). Trimming cost V 1 base and J 1 base, with 7 bases left between them. The CDR3 nucleotides are TGTGCCTGGAGTGCTACAGCGAACACTGAAGCTTTCTTT. Residues: CAWSATANTEAFF.

V and J are TRBV5-4 and TRBJ1-6; 10 bases are a match to TRBD1. Germline V lookup: CDR1 SGHNT, CDR2 YYREEE (reference sequence). V shed 4 bases, J shed 0 bases, and the junction held 10 bases outside the gene matches. The CDR3 has 19 residues. The CDR3 loop is CASSVRDRGTSSYNSPLHF. The CDR3 coding sequence is TGTGCCAGCAGCGTGCGGGACAGGGGTACCAGCTCCTATAATTCACCCCTCCACTTT.

V gene TRBV28 combines with J gene TRBJ1-5, with 7 bases lining up with TRBD1. Germline V gene sequence: CDR1 MDHEN, CDR2 SYDVKM. Germline trimming cut 8 bases from V and 4 bases from J; bases unmatched to any gene: 14. The length of the CDR3 is 16 residues. The CDR3 is CASYSPRDSLNQPQHF. The CDR3 DNA is TGTGCCAGCTATTCACCCCGGGACAGTTTAAATCAGCCCCAGCATTTT.

V and J are TRBV6-2 or TRBV6-3 and TRBJ2-7, with 8 bases that match TRBD1. The germline gives CDR1 MNHEY, CDR2 SVGEGT. The CDR3 has 15 residues. V trimming: 4 bases; J trimming: 4 bases; junction bases outside the gene matches: 9. The DNA for the CDR3 is TGTGCCAGCAGTTCCTATCGACAGGGGTTGTACGAGCAGTACTTC. The encoded protein is CASSSYRQGLYEQYF.

This clone appeared a single time. V and J are TRBV19 and TRBJ2-3; 8 nucleotides agree with TRBD2. CDR3 length: 16 residues. Germline CDR1 LNHDA, CDR2 SQIVND (reference sequence). The trim removed 3 bases at V and 5 bases at J, leaving 10 bases unmatched. The DNA of the CDR3 is TGTGCCAGTAGTATGGTGGCGGGGGGCCTCGGAGATACGCAGTATTTT. Translated, it gives CASSMVAGGLGDTQYF.

This sequence joins TRBV12-3 or TRBV12-4 and TRBJ2-7; D is uncertain. The CDR3 loop spans 13 amino acids. Trimming stripped 1 base from V and 1 base from J, with 5 bases between. The CDR3 region is CASSLGPSYEQYF. The CDR3 DNA is TGTGCCAGCAGTTTAGGGCCTTCCTACGAGCAGTACTTC.

The chain carries TRBV19 and TRBJ1-1; D is ambiguous. Germline CDR1 and CDR2: LNHDA and SQIVND (reference sequence). The ends were cut back, 3 bases at V and 3 bases at J, with 8 bases in the middle. The CDR3 spans 13 residues. The CDR3 here is CASSMAGYTEAFF. In nucleotides, the CDR3 is TGTGCCAGTAGTATGGCGGGTTACACTGAAGCTTTCTTT.

The rearrangement uses TRBV19 and TRBJ2-1, with a tentative D call TRBD2 (6 bases). V lost 5 bases, J lost 4 bases, and 15 bases lay in between. Germline assignment: CDR1 LNHDA and CDR2 SQIVND (reference sequence). The CDR3 has 15 residues. The CDR3 is CASSPGTGSYNEQFF. In DNA, the CDR3 is TGTGCCAGTAGTCCCGGGACCGGGAGTTACAATGAGCAGTTCTTC.

The V call is TRBV9, the J call TRBJ2-3; 13 positions match TRBD2. J was trimmed by 2 bases and V by 4 bases; bases with no gene match: 4. CDR3 length equals 16 residues. Germline V lookup: CDR1 SGDLS, CDR2 YYNGEE. Here the CDR3 DNA reads TGTGCCAGCAGCCCCGGGACTAGCGGGGTCACAGATACGCAGTATTTT. Translation gives CASSPGTSGVTDTQYF.

This clone was counted between two and nine times. This rearrangement joins TRBV19 to TRBJ1-1; no clear D. The CDR3 sequence is 13 residues long. Germline CDR1 LNHDA, CDR2 SQIVND (reference sequence). V was shortened by 5 bases and J by 1 base, with 8 bases between the two germline ends. The CDR3 spells CASSATANTEAFF. In DNA form, the CDR3 reads TGTGCCAGTAGTGCCACAGCGAACACTGAAGCTTTCTTT.